Presented here are 15 T cell receptor beta chains from one specimen sequenced in a study of T cell responses to AZD1222 COVID-19 vaccine. Here immunoSEQ multiplex PCR was the method, and the copy in TCRdb shows in-frame clones only, minus some. The table lists roughly 120,000 clones, more than 70% of them singletons. The sequencing here drew on peripheral blood, taken 28 days after the second AZD1222 dose. The receptors were sampled from an adult who received the AZD1222 COVID-19 vaccine.

This rearrangement joins TRBV6-4 to TRBJ2-1; 9 bases are shared with TRBD2. The CDR3 is 15 residues long. Germline V lookup: CDR1 MRHNA, CDR2 SNTAGT. J lost 5 bases, V lost 2 bases, and 4 bases had no gene match. The chain's CDR3 is CASSDRSGSHNEQFF. The CDR3 coding sequence is TGTGCCAGCAGTGACCGTAGCGGGAGCCACAATGAGCAGTTCTTC.

V usage is TRBV11-2 and J usage is TRBJ1-1, with 8 bases aligning to TRBD1. V shed 1 base, J shed 0 bases, and the junction held 7 bases outside the gene matches. Germline assignment: CDR1 SGHAT and CDR2 FQNNGV. The CDR3 length is 17 residues. This CDR3 is CASSLALMDRVNTEAFF. DNA of the CDR3: TGTGCCAGCAGCTTAGCCTTGATGGACAGGGTGAACACTGAAGCTTTCTTT.

Written as DNA, the CDR3 is TGTGCCAGCACCCCGACGGCGTTGAACACTGAAGCTTTCTTT. Protein product: CASTPTALNTEAFF. The chain joins TRBV7-9 to TRBJ1-1, with D hard to call. The germline CDR1 and CDR2 sequences are SEHNR and FQNEAQ (reference sequence). V was trimmed by 7 bases and J by 0 bases, leaving 12 bases between them. There are 14 residues in the CDR3.

The CDR3 coding sequence is TGTGCCAGCAGCGGGGGAGTGAACACCGGGGAGCTGTTTTTT. This translates into CASSGGVNTGELFF. The V gene is TRBV11-3, the J gene TRBJ2-2, with D perhaps assigned TRBD1 or TRBD2 (5 bases each). CDR3 size: 14 residues. CDR1 and CDR2 (germline): SGHNT, YENEEA. V lost 5 bases and J lost 1, with 8 bases in between.

This clone has just a few counts. This rearrangement joins TRBV5-4 to TRBJ2-3; 9 bases are a match to TRBD1. CDR3 length: 15 amino acids. The germline V gene has CDR1 SGHNT and CDR2 YYREEE (reference sequence). V gave up 0 bases and J gave up 3 bases; unmatched junction bases: 2. This chain's CDR3 is CASSLVTGGTDTQYF. Here the CDR3 DNA reads TGTGCCAGCAGCTTGGTGACAGGGGGGACAGATACGCAGTATTTT.

V usage is TRBV7-9 and J usage is TRBJ1-4, with a possible D match to TRBD1 (5 bases). V was cut by 5 bases and J by 3 bases, with 10 bases left in between. Germline lookup yields CDR1 SEHNR and CDR2 FQNEAQ (reference sequence). The CDR3 loop spans 14 amino acids. CDR3 nucleotide sequence: TGTGCCAGCAGCCTGGACATATCTAATGAAAAACTGTTTTTT. Its translation is CASSLDISNEKLFF.

The gene calls are TRBV6-1 and TRBJ2-3; 11 positions agree with TRBD2. The CDR3 length is 16 residues. V was pared by 2 bases and J by 1 base, with 2 bases of the junction left unmatched. Germline-derived CDR1 and CDR2 are MNHNS and SASEGT. DNA for the CDR3: TGTGCCAGCAGTGAACTAGCGGGGGGCCGCACAGATACGCAGTATTTT. It is translated as CASSELAGGRTDTQYF.

The V gene is TRBV28, the J gene TRBJ1-2, with D uncertain. The CDR3 consists of 13 residues. CDR1 is MDHEN, CDR2 SYDVKM, per germline. Between the trimmed V and J ends, which lost 3 bases and 3 bases, there was a span of 8 bases. CDR3 sequence (DNA): TGTGCCAGCAGTTTGAGTGGGGACTATGGCTACACCTTC. It is translated as CASSLSGDYGYTF.

This clone has a handful of counts. V and J are TRBV12-3 or TRBV12-4 and TRBJ1-1, with D perhaps TRBD1 (6 bases). This CDR3 contains 13 residues. V gave up 8 bases and J gave up 7 bases, with 17 bases separating them. Here the CDR3 DNA reads TGTGCCAGCGAGGGCAGGGGATTTGGTGAAGCTTTCTTT. This sequence encodes CASEGRGFGEAFF.

The V gene is TRBV4-1, the J gene TRBJ2-2, with TRBD1 matching 8 bases. The ends lost 1 base at V and 7 bases at J; junction bases unmatched: 11. The CDR3 spans 17 residues. Per germline, CDR1 MGHRA and CDR2 YSYEKL. The CDR3 region has the DNA TGCGCCAGCAGCCAAGGACTCTGGCAGGGGGCGGGCGGGGAGCTGTTTTTT. This translates into CASSQGLWQGAGGELFF.

This chain uses TRBV30 with TRBJ2-7, with 8 bases identical to TRBD1. This CDR3 region has 19 residues. V lost 2 bases, J lost 4 bases, and 22 bases stayed unmatched. Germline assignment: CDR1 GTSNPN and CDR2 SVGIG (reference sequence). The CDR3 protein is CAWSLGQGKFGAHRYEQYF. CDR3 coding DNA: TGTGCCTGGAGTCTAGGACAGGGAAAGTTCGGGGCCCACAGATACGAGCAGTACTTC.

This chain joins TRBV5-4 and TRBJ2-1; TRBD2 matches 12 bases. V was pared by 2 bases and J by 9 bases, with 6 bases of the junction left unmatched. Germline-derived CDR1 and CDR2 are SGHNT and YYREEE (reference sequence). This CDR3 region has 15 residues. The CDR3 DNA reads TGTGCCAGCAGCTTCAGACTAGCGGGGGCTACTGAGCAGTTCTTC. Amino acids: CASSFRLAGATEQFF.

The CDR3 here is CSVEEGTGPNQPQHF. CDR3 bases: TGCAGCGTTGAAGAGGGGACAGGGCCCAATCAGCCCCAGCATTTT. The chain employs TRBV29-1 and TRBJ1-5, with 9 positions matching TRBD1. The CDR3 loop spans 15 amino acids. Trimming at V came to 0 bases and at J to 3 bases, leaving 3 bases not matched to a gene. In germline, CDR1 is SQVTM, CDR2 ANQGSEA.

This chain joins TRBV19 and TRBJ2-5; 14 nucleotides match TRBD2. CDR1 and CDR2 (germline): LNHDA, SQIVND (reference sequence). Trimming took 4 bases from V and 5 from J; bases not matched to a gene: 6. This CDR3 has 16 residues. CDR3 residues: CASSTGLAGGFETQYF. In DNA, the CDR3 is TGTGCCAGTAGTACAGGACTAGCGGGGGGTTTTGAGACCCAGTACTTC. The full variable domain, rest sourced from reference TRBV19 and TRBJ2-5, is DGGITQSPKYLFRKEGQNVTLSCEQNLNHDAMYWYRQDPGQGLRLIYYSQIVNDFQKGDIAEGYSVSREKKESFPLTVTSAQKNPTAFYLCASSTGLAGGFETQYFGPGTRLLVL.

V and J are TRBV10-3 and TRBJ1-4, with D uncertain. Germline V gene data show CDR1 as ENHRY and CDR2 as SYGVKD. This CDR3 comprises 16 residues. V lost 0 bases to trimming and J lost 3 bases, with 11 bases between them. CDR3 sequence: CAISESEPGSNEKLFF. CDR3 nucleotides: TGTGCCATCAGTGAGTCAGAGCCGGGATCTAATGAAAAACTGTTTTTT.